Following are 13 T cell receptor beta chains from one sample sequenced in a study of Graves' ophthalmopathy and Graves' hyperthyroidism. CDR3 regions of TCR beta were amplified from RNA transcripts. First-round RT-PCR employed HTBI primers, with a second-round multiplex PCR after it. TCRdb re-analysed the multiplex PCR reads in MiXCR, keeping a single row per CDR3 protein. The repertoire holds about 740,000 distinct CDR3 sequences, with roughly 41% as singletons. Input material: peripheral blood. The origin of the receptors is an adult man with Graves' ophthalmopathy.

V gene TRBV13 combines with J gene TRBJ2-5, with 8 bases matching TRBD1. The CDR3 is made up of 14 amino acids. Losses at the gene ends were 6 bases for V and 4 bases for J; bases not matched to a gene: 7. Germline V gene lookup returns CDR1 PRHDT and CDR2 FYEKMQ (reference sequence). CDR3 residues: CASSFRQGAETQYF. CDR3 DNA sequence: TGTGCCAGCAGTTTTCGGCAGGGGGCAGAGACCCAGTACTTC.

Note on this clonotype: Because the CDR3 is missing its conserved closing phenylalanine or tryptophan, this is likely a read error. V gene TRBV20-1 combines with J gene TRBJ2-5; TRBD1 matches 8 bases. Germline CDR1 DFQATT, CDR2 SNEGSKA (reference sequence). With V trimmed by 0 bases and J by 5 bases, 8 bases remained unmatched. The CDR3 is 15 residues long. The CDR3 here is CSARDGTGGSETQYL. CDR3 nucleotides: TGCAGTGCTAGAGATGGGACAGGTGGATCGGAGACCCAGTACCTC.

The J gene is TRBJ2-7, the V gene TRBV2; the D gene is possibly TRBD1 (6 bases). The germline V and J ends were trimmed by 5 bases and 6 bases, with 20 bases remaining between them. Germline CDR1 SNHLY, CDR2 FYNNEI. CDR3 length: 15 residues. The CDR3 spells CASSPNRQALGEQYF. The CDR3, as DNA: TGTGCCAGCAGTCCAAACAGACAGGCCCTCGGCGAGCAGTACTTC.

This clonotype was observed a few times. J is TRBJ1-4 and V is TRBV19; tentative D call: TRBD1 (5 bases). CDR1 is LNHDA, CDR2 SQIVND, per germline (reference sequence). Trimming removed 5 bases from V and 6 bases from J, with 16 bases in between. The CDR3 extends over 15 amino acids. The CDR3 reads CASSHRGERDEKLFF. CDR3 bases: TGTGCCAGTAGTCACCGGGGGGAACGGGATGAAAAACTGTTTTTT.

The rearrangement links TRBV4-2 to TRBJ2-7; 7 bases align to TRBD2. Germline assignment: CDR1 LGHNA and CDR2 YNFKEQ. This CDR3 is built from 15 residues. Losses at the gene ends were 0 bases for V and 3 bases for J; bases not matched to a gene: 5. CDR3 DNA: TGTGCCAGCAGCCAAGAAGTCGCGGGGGTCTACGAGCAGTACTTC. Translated, it gives CASSQEVAGVYEQYF.

CDR3 sequence: CSASEPRDRNQPQHF. The CDR3 DNA is TGCAGTGCCTCTGAGCCGCGGGACAGAAATCAGCCCCAGCATTTT. The V and J genes are TRBV20-1 and TRBJ1-5; the match to TRBD1 covers 7 bases. Trimming removed 6 bases from V and 4 bases from J; junction bases left unmatched: 12. Germline CDR1 and CDR2: DFQATT and SNEGSKA (reference sequence). CDR3 length: 15 amino acids.

This sequence joins TRBV15 and TRBJ1-2, with 8 bases identical to TRBD1. The CDR3 consists of 16 residues. J lost 4 bases, V lost 3 bases, and 10 bases had no gene match. In germline, CDR1 is LNHNV, CDR2 YYDKDF (reference sequence). This chain's CDR3 is CATSSARQGMSYGYTF. CDR3 coding DNA: TGTGCCACCAGCAGCGCACGACAGGGGATGAGCTATGGCTACACCTTC.

The chain combines TRBV11-2 with TRBJ2-5; TRBD2 is a possible D gene (5 bases). Per the germline V gene, CDR1 is SGHAT and CDR2 is FQNNGV. CDR3 size: 14 residues. V was pared by 1 base and J by 3 bases, with 9 bases between. This CDR3 is CASSLGGSKETQYF. The CDR3 bases are TGTGCCAGCAGCTTAGGAGGGTCGAAAGAGACCCAGTACTTC.

The chain carries TRBV7-2 and TRBJ2-5; 7 positions agree with TRBD2. CDR1 is SGHTA and CDR2 is FQGNSA in the germline V gene. This CDR3 region has 15 residues. Trimming took 3 bases from V and 6 from J; bases not matched to a gene: 10. The DNA for the CDR3 is TGTGCCAGCAGCTTTAAATCGGGGGGAGCAAAGACCCAGTACTTC. Encoded protein: CASSFKSGGAKTQYF.

The rearrangement uses TRBV10-3 and TRBJ1-5; D gene uncertain. Germline V gene sequence: CDR1 ENHRY, CDR2 SYGVKD. V was clipped by 2 bases and J by 11 bases, with 13 bases between them. This CDR3 contains 13 residues. The CDR3 spells CAISEAGKETQHF. CDR3 coding DNA: TGTGCCATCAGTGAGGCGGGGAAAGAGACCCAGCATTTT.

The sample holds many counts of this clonotype. The chain is built from TRBV2 and TRBJ1-5; D may be TRBD1 (6 bases). The CDR3 totals 15 residues. CDR1 SNHLY and CDR2 FYNNEI come from the germline V gene. The V end was cut by 5 bases, the J end by 7 bases, with 18 bases between. Written as DNA, the CDR3 is TGTGCCAGCAGTACCACGGGGGCTGTGGGACAGCCCCAGCATTTT. It yields the protein CASSTTGAVGQPQHF.

V gene TRBV11-2 combines with J gene TRBJ2-2, with a tentative D call TRBD1 (6 bases). CDR1 is SGHAT, CDR2 FQNNGV, per germline. The CDR3 extends over 15 amino acids. Between the trimmed V and J ends, which lost 7 bases and 6 bases, there was a span of 18 bases. The CDR3 loop is CASTSKKQGSGELFF. The CDR3 DNA reads as TGTGCCAGCACCTCCAAGAAGCAGGGGTCCGGGGAGCTGTTTTTT.

The table lists this clonotype with a few counts. The rearrangement joins TRBV2 to TRBJ2-6; tentative D call: TRBD2 (7 bases). Germline loops: CDR1 SNHLY, CDR2 FYNNEI. V shed 10 bases and J shed 11 bases, with 18 bases lying between them. The CDR3 is made up of 13 amino acids. The CDR3 DNA follows: TGTGCCATTGGAGGGGGGGGGACCTACGTCCTGACTTTC. Its translation: CAIGGGGTYVLTF.